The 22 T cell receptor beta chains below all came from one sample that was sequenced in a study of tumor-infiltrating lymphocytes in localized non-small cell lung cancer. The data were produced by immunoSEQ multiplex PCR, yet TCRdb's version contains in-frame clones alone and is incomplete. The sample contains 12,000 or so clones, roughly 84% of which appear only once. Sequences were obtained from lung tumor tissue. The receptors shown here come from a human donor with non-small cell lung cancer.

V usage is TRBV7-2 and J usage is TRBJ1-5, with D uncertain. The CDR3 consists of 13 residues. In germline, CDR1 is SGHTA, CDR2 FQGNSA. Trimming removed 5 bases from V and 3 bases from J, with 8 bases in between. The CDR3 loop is CASSLFLNQPQHF. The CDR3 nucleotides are TGTGCCAGCAGCCTGTTCCTCAATCAGCCCCAGCATTTT.

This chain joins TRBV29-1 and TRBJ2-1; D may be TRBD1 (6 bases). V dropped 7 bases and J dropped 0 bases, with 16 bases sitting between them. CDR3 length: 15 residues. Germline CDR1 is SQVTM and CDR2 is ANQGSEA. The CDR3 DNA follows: TGCAGCGCCCCAGGGGAAAAGAGCTCCTACAATGAGCAGTTCTTC. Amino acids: CSAPGEKSSYNEQFF.

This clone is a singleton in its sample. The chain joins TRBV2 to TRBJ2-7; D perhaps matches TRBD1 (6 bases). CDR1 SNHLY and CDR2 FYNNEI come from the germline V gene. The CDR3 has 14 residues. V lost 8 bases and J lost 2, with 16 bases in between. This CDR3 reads CASGGRDGPYEQYF. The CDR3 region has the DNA TGTGCCAGCGGGGGCCGGGACGGGCCCTACGAGCAGTACTTC.

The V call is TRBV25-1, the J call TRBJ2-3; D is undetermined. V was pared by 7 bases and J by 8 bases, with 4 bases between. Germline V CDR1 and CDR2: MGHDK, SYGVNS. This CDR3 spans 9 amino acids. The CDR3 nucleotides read TGTGCCAGCACTGGTACGCAGTATTTT. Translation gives CASTGTQYF.

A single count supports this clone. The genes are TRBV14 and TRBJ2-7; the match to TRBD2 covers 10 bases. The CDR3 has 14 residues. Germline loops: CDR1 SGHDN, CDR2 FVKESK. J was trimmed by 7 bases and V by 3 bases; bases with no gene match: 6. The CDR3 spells CASSQLAGEGEQYF. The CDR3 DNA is TGTGCCAGCAGCCAGCTAGCGGGAGAGGGTGAGCAGTACTTC. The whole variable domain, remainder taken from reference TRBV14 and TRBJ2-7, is EAGVTQFPSHSVIEKGQTVTLRCDPISGHDNLYWYRRVMGKEIKFLLHFVKESKQDESGMPNNRFLAERTGGTYSTLKVQPAELEDSGVYFCASSQLAGEGEQYFGPGTRLTVT.

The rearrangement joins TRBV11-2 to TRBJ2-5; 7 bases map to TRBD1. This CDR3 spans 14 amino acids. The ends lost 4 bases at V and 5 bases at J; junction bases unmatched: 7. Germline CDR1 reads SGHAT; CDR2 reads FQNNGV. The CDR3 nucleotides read TGTGCCAGCAGCTCCTTGACAGGGCGGGAGACCCAGTACTTC. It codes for CASSSLTGRETQYF.

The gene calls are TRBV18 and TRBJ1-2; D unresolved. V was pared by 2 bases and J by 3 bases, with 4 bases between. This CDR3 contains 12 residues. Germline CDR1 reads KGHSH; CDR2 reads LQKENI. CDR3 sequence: CASSPGDYGYTF. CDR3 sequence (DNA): TGTGCCAGCTCACCAGGGGACTATGGCTACACCTTC.

CDR3 loop: CASSRGLADNEQFF. The CDR3 nucleotides read TGTGCCAGCAGCAGGGGACTAGCGGACAATGAGCAGTTCTTC. The chain carries TRBV7-2 and TRBJ2-1; TRBD2 matches at 11 bases. Losses at the gene ends were 5 bases for V and 5 bases for J; bases not matched to a gene: 2. The CDR3 has 14 amino acids. From germline, CDR1 is SGHTA and CDR2 FQGNSA.

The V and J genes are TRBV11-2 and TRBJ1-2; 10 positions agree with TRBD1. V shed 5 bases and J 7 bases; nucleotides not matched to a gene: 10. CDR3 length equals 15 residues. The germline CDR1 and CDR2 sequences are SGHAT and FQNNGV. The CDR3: CASSLLRDRGSGYTF. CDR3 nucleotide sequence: TGTGCCAGCAGCCTTCTCCGGGACAGGGGCTCTGGCTACACCTTC.

The DNA of the CDR3 is TGTGCCAGCAGCTTGGAGGCGACCGCCTACAATGAGCAGTTCTTC. Translating it yields CASSLEATAYNEQFF. V and J are TRBV5-6 and TRBJ2-1, with unresolved D. Deletions cut 0 bases from V and 2 bases from J, with 9 bases between. This CDR3 is built from 15 residues. The V gene's germline CDR1 is SGHDT and CDR2 YYEEEE. The full variable domain, rest sourced from reference TRBV5-6 and TRBJ2-1, is DAGVTQSPTHLIKTRGQQVTLRCSPKSGHDTVSWYQQALGQGPQFIFQYYEEEERQRGNFPDRFSGHQFPNYSSELNVNALLLGDSALYLCASSLEATAYNEQFFGPGTRLTVL.

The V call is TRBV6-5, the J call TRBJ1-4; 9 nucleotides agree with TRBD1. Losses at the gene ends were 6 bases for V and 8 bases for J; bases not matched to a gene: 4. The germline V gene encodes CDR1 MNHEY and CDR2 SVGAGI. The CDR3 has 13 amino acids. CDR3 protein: CASRGQGREKLFF. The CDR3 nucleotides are TGTGCCAGCAGAGGACAGGGGAGGGAAAAACTGTTTTTT.

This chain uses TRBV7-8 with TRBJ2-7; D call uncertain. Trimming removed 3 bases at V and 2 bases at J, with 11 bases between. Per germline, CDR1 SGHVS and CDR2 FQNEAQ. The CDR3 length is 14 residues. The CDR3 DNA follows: TGTGCCAGCAGCTTGAACCCGGATACCTACGAGCAGTACTTC. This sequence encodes CASSLNPDTYEQYF. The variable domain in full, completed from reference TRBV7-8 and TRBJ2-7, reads GAGVSQSPRYKVAKRGQDVALRCDPISGHVSLFWYQQALGQGPEFLTYFQNEAQLDKSGLPSDRFFAERPEGSVSTLKIQRTQQEDSAVYLCASSLNPDTYEQYFGPGTRLTVT.

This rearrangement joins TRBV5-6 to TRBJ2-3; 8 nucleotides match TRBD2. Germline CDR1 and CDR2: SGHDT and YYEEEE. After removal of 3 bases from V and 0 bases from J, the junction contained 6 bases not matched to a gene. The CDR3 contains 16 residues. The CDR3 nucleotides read TGTGCCAGCAGCTCCCGGCGGGGGGATAGCACAGATACGCAGTATTTT. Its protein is CASSSRRGDSTDTQYF.

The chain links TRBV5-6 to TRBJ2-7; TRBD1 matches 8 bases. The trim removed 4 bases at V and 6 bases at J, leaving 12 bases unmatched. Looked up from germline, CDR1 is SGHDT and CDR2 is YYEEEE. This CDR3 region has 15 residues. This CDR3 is CASSGDRGLFGEQYF. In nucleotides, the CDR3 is TGTGCCAGCAGCGGAGACAGGGGATTATTCGGCGAGCAGTACTTC.

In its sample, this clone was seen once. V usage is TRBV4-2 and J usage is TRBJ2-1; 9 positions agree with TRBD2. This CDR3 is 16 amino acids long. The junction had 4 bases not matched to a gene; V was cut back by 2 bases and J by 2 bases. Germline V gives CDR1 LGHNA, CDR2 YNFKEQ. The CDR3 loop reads CASSQTTSGPYNEQFF. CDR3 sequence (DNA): TGTGCCAGCAGCCAAACCACTAGCGGGCCCTACAATGAGCAGTTCTTC.

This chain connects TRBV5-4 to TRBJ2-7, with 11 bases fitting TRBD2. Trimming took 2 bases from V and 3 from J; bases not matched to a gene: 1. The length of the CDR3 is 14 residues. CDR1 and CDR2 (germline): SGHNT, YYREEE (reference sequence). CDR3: CASSFTSGGYEQYF. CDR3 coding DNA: TGTGCCAGCAGCTTTACTAGCGGGGGCTACGAGCAGTACTTC.

The CDR3 spells CAWSAGTVNTEAFF. For the CDR3, the DNA is TGTGCCTGGAGCGCCGGGACCGTGAACACTGAAGCTTTCTTT. The rearrangement uses TRBV30 and TRBJ1-1; maybe TRBD1 (5 bases). Germline loops: CDR1 GTSNPN, CDR2 SVGIG (reference sequence). With 3 bases removed from V and 0 bases from J, the gap between germline ends came to 11 bases. CDR3 size: 14 residues.

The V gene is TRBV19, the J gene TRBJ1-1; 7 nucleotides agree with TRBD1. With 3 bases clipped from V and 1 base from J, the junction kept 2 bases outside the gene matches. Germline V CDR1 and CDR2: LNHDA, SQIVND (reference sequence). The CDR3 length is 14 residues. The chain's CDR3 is CASSMGDRNTEAFF. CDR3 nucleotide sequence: TGTGCCAGTAGTATGGGGGACAGGAACACTGAAGCTTTCTTT.

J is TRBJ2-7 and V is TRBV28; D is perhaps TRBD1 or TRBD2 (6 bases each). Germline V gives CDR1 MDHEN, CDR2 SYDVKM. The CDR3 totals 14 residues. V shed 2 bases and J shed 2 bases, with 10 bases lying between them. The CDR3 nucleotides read TGTGCCAGCAGTTTAAGGGGGAGGACCTACGAGCAGTACTTC. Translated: CASSLRGRTYEQYF.

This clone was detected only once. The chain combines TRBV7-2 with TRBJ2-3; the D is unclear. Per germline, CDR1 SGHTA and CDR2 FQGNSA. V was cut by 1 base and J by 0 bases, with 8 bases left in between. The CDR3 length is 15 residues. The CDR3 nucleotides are TGTGCCAGCAGCTTAGATCCGATCAGCACAGATACGCAGTATTTT. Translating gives CASSLDPISTDTQYF.

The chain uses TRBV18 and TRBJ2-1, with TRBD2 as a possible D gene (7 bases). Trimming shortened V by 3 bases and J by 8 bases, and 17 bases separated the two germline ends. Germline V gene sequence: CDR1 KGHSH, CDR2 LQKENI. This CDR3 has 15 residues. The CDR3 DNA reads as TGTGCCAGCTCACCGGTGGCGGGGGCTTGGGATGAGCAGTTCTTC. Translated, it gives CASSPVAGAWDEQFF.

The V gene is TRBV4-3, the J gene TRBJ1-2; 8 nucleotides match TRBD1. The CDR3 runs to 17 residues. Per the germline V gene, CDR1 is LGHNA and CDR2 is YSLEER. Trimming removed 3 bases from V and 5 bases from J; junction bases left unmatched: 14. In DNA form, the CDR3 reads TGCGCCAGCAGCCAGAACAGGGGGAGTGCTAGCGGATATGGCTACACCTTC. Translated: CASSQNRGSASGYGYTF.